This TCR beta chain derives from a study of a mutant IDH1 vaccine in newly diagnosed glioma. Turning to the study itself: There were about 60% males and about 38% females among treated patients, whose mean age was about 40 years.

Time point of the sample: baseline, week 1 (first vaccination visit). Treatment meaning: pre-vaccination baseline after standard-of-care therapy. Donor tumors were new WHO grade 3 or 4 IDH1-mutant, ATRX-lost astrocytomas. Trimming cost V 0 bases and J 0 bases, with 9 bases left between them. This CDR3 region has 16 residues. Germline values: CDR1 LGHNA, CDR2 YSLEER. The table came from immunoSEQ multiplex PCR; TCRdb's copy has only in-frame clones and leaves some out. The sample lists approximately 88,000 clones, around 80% occurring once. The material sequenced was PBMCs, taken from a glioma patient treated with radiotherapy, temozolomide or both. This chain connects TRBV4-3 to TRBJ2-1; D is unclear. The sequence was obtained from a man aged 35 to 55 with glioma. CDR3 amino acids: CASSQDPPSSYNEQFF. CDR3 DNA: TGCGCCAGCAGCCAAGACCCACCCAGCTCCTACAATGAGCAGTTCTTC.